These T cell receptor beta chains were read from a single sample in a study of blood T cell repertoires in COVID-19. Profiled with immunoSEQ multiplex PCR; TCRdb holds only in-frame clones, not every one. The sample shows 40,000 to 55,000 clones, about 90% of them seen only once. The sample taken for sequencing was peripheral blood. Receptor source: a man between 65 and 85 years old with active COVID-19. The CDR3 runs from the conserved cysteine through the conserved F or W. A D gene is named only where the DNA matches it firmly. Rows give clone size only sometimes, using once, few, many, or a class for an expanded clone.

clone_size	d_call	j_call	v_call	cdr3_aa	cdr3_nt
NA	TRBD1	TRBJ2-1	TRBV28	CASSLVQGADEQFF	TGTGCCAGCAGTTTGGTTCAGGGGGCGGATGAGCAGTTCTTC
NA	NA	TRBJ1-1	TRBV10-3	CATGGQNTEAFF	TGTGCCACTGGAGGGCAGAACACTGAAGCTTTCTTT
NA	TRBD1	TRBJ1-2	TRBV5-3	CARINRDRTNYGYTF	TGTGCCAGAATCAACCGGGACAGAACTAACTATGGCTACACCTTC
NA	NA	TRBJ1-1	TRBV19	CASSVSRGTEAFF	TGTGCCAGTAGTGTTTCGCGAGGCACTGAAGCTTTCTTT
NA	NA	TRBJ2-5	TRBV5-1	CASRVGVRGVGETQYF	TGCGCCAGCAGGGTCGGTGTCCGCGGGGTTGGGGAGACCCAGTACTTC
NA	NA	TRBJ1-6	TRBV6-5	CASSLDSNYNSPLHF	TGTGCCAGCAGTTTGGACAGTAACTATAATTCACCCCTCCACTTT
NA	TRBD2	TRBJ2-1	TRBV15	CATSRDPGGGYNEQFF	TGTGCCACCAGCAGAGATCCGGGCGGGGGGTACAATGAGCAGTTCTTC
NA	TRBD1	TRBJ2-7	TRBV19	CASSTGGVYEQYF	TGTGCCAGTAGTACAGGGGGCGTTTACGAGCAGTACTTC
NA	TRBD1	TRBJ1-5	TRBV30	CATAQGGNQPQHF	TGTGCCACGGCACAGGGGGGCAATCAGCCCCAGCATTTT
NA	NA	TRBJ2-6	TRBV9	CASSARGANVLTF	TGTGCCAGCAGCGCTAGGGGGGCCAACGTCCTGACTTTC
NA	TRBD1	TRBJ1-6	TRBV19	CASSRAGDRGYSLHF	TGTGCCAGTAGCCGAGCGGGGGACAGGGGTTACTCCCTCCACTTT
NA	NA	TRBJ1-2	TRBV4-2	CASSQLTAFYGYTF	TGTGCCAGCAGCCAACTTACAGCTTTTTATGGCTACACCTTC
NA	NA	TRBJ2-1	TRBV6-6	CASSLRQAQRGNEQFF	TGTGCCAGCAGTCTGAGACAGGCTCAACGGGGCAATGAGCAGTTCTTC
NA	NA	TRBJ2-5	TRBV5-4	CASSLADSKTQYF	TGTGCCAGCAGCTTGGCAGACAGCAAGACCCAGTACTTC
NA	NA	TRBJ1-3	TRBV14	CASSRTGPNTIYF	TGTGCCAGCAGCCGAACAGGGCCAAACACCATATATTTT
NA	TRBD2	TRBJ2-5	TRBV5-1	CASSSGTSGGRETQYF	TGCGCCAGCAGCTCCGGGACTAGCGGGGGGCGGGAGACCCAGTACTTC
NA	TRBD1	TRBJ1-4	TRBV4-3	CASSQENRQGGEKLFF	TGCGCCAGCAGCCAAGAAAATCGCCAGGGGGGTGAAAAACTGTTTTTT
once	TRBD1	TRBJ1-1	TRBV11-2	CASSPGQGLEAFF	TGTGCCAGCAGCCCGGGACAGGGGCTTGAAGCTTTCTTT
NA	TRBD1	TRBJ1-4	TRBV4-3	CASSQDLAGQGVGKLFF	TGCGCCAGCAGCCAAGACCTGGCTGGACAGGGAGTGGGAAAACTGTTTTTT
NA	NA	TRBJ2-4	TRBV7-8	CASSLMGANIQYF	TGTGCCAGCAGCTTAATGGGGGCTAACATTCAGTACTTC
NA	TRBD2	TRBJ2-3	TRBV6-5	CASSYEIAGGRSTQYF	TGTGCCAGCAGTTACGAGATAGCGGGGGGGCGGAGTACGCAGTATTTT
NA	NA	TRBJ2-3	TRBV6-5	CASRTGRTTPDTQYF	TGTGCCAGTCGTACAGGGCGGACCACCCCCGATACGCAGTATTTT
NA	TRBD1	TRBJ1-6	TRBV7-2	CASSFRGGGNSPLHF	TGTGCCAGCAGCTTTAGAGGGGGCGGGAATTCACCCCTCCACTTT
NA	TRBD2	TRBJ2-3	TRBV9	CASSVTSGRTDTQYF	TGTGCCAGCAGCGTGACTAGCGGACGCACAGATACGCAGTATTTT
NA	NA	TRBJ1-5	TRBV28	CASKLGNQPQHF	TGTGCCAGTAAGCTGGGCAATCAGCCCCAGCATTTT
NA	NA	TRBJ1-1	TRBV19	CASSIVGVGNTEAFF	TGTGCCAGTAGTATAGTAGGGGTAGGGAACACTGAAGCTTTCTTT
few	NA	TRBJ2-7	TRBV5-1	CASGKGNSLEEQYF	TGCGCCAGCGGCAAAGGTAACAGCTTAGAAGAGCAGTACTTC
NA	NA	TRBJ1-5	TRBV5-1	CASSPFDQPQHF	TGCGCCAGCAGCCCGTTTGATCAGCCCCAGCATTTT
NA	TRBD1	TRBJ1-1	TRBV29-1	CSVAQGAMTEAFF	TGCAGCGTTGCACAGGGGGCCATGACTGAAGCTTTCTTT
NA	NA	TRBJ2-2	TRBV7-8	CASSLALNTGELFF	TGTGCCAGCAGCTTAGCCCTTAACACCGGGGAGCTGTTTTTT
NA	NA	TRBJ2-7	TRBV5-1	CASSLTGTPSQQYF	TGCGCCAGCAGCTTGACTGGGACTCCCTCCCAGCAGTACTTC
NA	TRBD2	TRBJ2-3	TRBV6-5	CASNLAVAADTQYF	TGTGCCAGCAACCTAGCGGTGGCCGCAGATACGCAGTATTTT
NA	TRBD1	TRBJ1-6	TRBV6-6	CASRPYGQEYNSPLHF	TGTGCCAGCAGGCCGTACGGACAGGAATATAATTCACCCCTCCACTTT
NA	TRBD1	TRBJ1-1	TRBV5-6	CASSPLGTANEAFF	TGTGCCAGCAGCCCACTCGGGACAGCCAATGAAGCTTTCTTT
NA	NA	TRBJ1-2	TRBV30	CAWSVQRPSGYTF	TGTGCCTGGAGTGTACAGAGACCGAGTGGCTACACCTTC
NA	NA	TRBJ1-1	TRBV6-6	CACTGNTEAFF	TGTGCCTGCACAGGGAACACTGAAGCTTTCTTT
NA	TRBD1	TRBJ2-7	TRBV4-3	CASSQDWTGSYEQYF	TGCGCCAGCAGCCAAGACTGGACAGGGTCCTACGAGCAGTACTTC
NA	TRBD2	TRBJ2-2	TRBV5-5	CASSLRVAGGLGTGELFF	TGTGCCAGCAGCTTAAGAGTAGCGGGGGGGCTTGGCACCGGGGAGCTGTTTTTT
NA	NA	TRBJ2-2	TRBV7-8	CASSSRGLDFSNTGELFF	TGTGCCAGCAGCTCCCGCGGGTTAGATTTCTCGAACACCGGGGAGCTGTTTTTT
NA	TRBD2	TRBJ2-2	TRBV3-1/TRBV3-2	CASSPTIGTSGGIGELFF	TGTGCCAGCAGTCCCACCATAGGGACTAGCGGGGGAATTGGGGAGCTGTTTTTT
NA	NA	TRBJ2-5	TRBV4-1	CASSQEGGTIQETQYF	TGCGCCAGCAGCCAAGAAGGTGGGACAATCCAAGAGACCCAGTACTTC
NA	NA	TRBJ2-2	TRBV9	CASSVDGGTRGGELFF	TGTGCCAGCAGCGTAGATGGGGGGACCCGCGGCGGGGAGCTGTTTTTT
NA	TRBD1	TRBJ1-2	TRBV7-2	CASSLSRGRATF	TGTGCCAGCAGCTTGAGCAGGGGGCGCGCCACCTTC